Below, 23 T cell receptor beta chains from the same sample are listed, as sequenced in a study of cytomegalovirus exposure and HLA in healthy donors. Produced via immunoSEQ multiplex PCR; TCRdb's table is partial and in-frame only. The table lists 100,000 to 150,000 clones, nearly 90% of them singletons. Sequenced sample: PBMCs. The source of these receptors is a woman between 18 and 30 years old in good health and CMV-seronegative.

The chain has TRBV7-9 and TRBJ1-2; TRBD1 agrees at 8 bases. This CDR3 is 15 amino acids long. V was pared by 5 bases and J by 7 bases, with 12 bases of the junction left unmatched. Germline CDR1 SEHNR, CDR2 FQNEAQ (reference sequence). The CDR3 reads CASSPSVDRGLGYTF. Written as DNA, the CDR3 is TGTGCCAGCAGCCCCAGTGTCGACAGGGGTCTTGGCTACACCTTC.

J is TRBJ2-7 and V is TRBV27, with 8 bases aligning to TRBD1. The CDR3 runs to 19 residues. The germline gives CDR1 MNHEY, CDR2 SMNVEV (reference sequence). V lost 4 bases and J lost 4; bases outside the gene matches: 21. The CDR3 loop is CASSSRVGRGQPNSYEQYF. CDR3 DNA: TGTGCCAGCAGTTCCCGGGTGGGCAGGGGGCAACCTAACTCTTACGAGCAGTACTTC.

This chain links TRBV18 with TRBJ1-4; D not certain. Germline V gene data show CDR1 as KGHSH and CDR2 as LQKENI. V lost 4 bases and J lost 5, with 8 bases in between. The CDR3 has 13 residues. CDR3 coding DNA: TGTGCCAGCTCACGGGCCAGAAATGAAAAACTGTTTTTT. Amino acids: CASSRARNEKLFF.

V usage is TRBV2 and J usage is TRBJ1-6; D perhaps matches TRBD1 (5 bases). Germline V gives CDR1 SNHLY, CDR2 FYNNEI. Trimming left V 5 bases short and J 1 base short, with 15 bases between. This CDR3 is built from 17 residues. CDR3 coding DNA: TGTGCCAGCAGTCAGGGAGGGATAAGGTCCTATAATTCACCCCTCCACTTT. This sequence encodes CASSQGGIRSYNSPLHF. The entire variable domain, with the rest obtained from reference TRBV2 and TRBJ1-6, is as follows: EPEVTQTPSHQVTQMGQEVILRCVPISNHLYFYWYRQILGQKVEFLVSFYNNEISEKSEIFDDQFSVERPDGSNFTLKIRSTKLEDSAMYFCASSQGGIRSYNSPLHFGNGTRLTVT.

The CDR3 bases are TGTGCCGCCCGAGGGGGGGTAATTAGCACAGATACGCAGTATTTT. This encodes CAARGGVISTDTQYF. The rearrangement links TRBV2 to TRBJ2-3, with a weak D call TRBD2 (7 bases). Deletions cut 11 bases from V and 0 bases from J, with 18 bases between. The CDR3 spans 15 residues. CDR1 SNHLY and CDR2 FYNNEI come from the germline V gene.

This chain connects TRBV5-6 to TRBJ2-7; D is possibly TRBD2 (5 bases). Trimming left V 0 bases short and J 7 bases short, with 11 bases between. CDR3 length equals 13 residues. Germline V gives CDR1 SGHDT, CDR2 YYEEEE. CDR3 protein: CASSLVPTGEQYF. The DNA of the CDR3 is TGTGCCAGCAGCTTGGTTCCGACGGGAGAGCAGTACTTC.

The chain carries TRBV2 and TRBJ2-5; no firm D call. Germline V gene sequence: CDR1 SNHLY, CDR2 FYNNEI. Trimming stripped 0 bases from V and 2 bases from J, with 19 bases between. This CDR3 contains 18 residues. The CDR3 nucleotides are TGTGCCAGCAGTGAAGCACGGTCGTGGGCTGCCCTTCAAGAGACCCAGTACTTC. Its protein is CASSEARSWAALQETQYF.

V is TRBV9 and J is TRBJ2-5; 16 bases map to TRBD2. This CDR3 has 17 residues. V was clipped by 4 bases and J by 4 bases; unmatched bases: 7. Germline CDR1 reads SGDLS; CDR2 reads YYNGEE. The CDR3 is CASSPGTSGGAVETQYF. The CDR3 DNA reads TGTGCCAGCAGCCCAGGGACTAGCGGGGGGGCGGTAGAGACCCAGTACTTC.

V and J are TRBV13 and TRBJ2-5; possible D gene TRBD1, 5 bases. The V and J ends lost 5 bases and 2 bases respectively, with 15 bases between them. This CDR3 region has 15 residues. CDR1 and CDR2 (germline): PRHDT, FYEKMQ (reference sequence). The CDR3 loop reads CASSKDTDTQETQYF. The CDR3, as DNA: TGTGCCAGCAGCAAGGACACGGACACTCAAGAGACCCAGTACTTC. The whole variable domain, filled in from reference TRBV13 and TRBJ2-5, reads AAGVIQSPRHLIKEKRETATLKCYPIPRHDTVYWYQQGPGQDPQFLISFYEKMQSDKGSIPDRFSAQQFSDYHSELNMSSLELGDSALYFCASSKDTDTQETQYFGPGTRLLVL.

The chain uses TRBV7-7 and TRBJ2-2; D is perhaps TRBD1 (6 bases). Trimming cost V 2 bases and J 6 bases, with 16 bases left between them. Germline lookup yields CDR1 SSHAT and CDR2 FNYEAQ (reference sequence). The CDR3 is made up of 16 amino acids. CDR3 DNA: TGTGCCAGCAGCTTATGGCCACAGGGCAAGTCCGGGGAGCTGTTTTTT. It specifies CASSLWPQGKSGELFF. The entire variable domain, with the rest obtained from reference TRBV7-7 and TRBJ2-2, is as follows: GAGVSQSPRYKVTKRGQDVTLRCDPISSHATLYWYQQALGQGPEFLTYFNYEAQPDKSGLPSDRFSAERPEGSISTLTIQRTEQRDSAMYRCASSLWPQGKSGELFFGEGSRLTVL.

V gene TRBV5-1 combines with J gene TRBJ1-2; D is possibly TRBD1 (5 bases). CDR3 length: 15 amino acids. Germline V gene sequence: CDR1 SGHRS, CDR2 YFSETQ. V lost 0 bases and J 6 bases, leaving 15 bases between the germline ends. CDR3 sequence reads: CASSLDPGLGHGYTF. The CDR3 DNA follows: TGCGCCAGCAGCTTGGATCCAGGGCTAGGACATGGCTACACCTTC. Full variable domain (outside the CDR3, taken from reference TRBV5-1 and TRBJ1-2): KAGVTQTPRYLIKTRGQQVTLSCSPISGHRSVSWYQQTPGQGLQFLFEYFSETQRNKGNFPGRFSGRQFSNSRSEMNVSTLELGDSALYLCASSLDPGLGHGYTFGSGTRLTVV.

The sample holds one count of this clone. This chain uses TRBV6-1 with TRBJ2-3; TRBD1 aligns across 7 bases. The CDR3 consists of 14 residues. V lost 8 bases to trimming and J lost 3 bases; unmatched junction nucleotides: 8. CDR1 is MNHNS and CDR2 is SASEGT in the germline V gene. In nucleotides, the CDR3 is TGTGCCAGCTCGCATGGGACAGCAACAGATACGCAGTATTTT. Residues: CASSHGTATDTQYF.

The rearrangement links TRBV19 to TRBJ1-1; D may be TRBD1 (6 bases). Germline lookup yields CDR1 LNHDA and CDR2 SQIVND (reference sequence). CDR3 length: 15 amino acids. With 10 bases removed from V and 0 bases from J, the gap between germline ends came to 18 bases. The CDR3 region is CATKWTESMNTEAFF. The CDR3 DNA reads TGTGCCACCAAATGGACAGAAAGCATGAACACTGAAGCTTTCTTT. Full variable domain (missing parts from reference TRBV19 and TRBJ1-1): DGGITQSPKYLFRKEGQNVTLSCEQNLNHDAMYWYRQDPGQGLRLIYYSQIVNDFQKGDIAEGYSVSREKKESFPLTVTSAQKNPTAFYLCATKWTESMNTEAFFGQGTRLTVV.

As DNA, the CDR3 is TGCGCCAGCAGCCCTGGTGTAAGACAGGGATATCATGGCTACACCTTC. It encodes CASSPGVRQGYHGYTF. The rearrangement joins TRBV5-1 to TRBJ1-2; TRBD1 matches at 7 bases. With 4 bases clipped from V and 6 bases from J, the junction kept 15 bases outside the gene matches. CDR1 and CDR2 from the germline V gene are SGHRS and YFSETQ. The CDR3 has 16 residues.

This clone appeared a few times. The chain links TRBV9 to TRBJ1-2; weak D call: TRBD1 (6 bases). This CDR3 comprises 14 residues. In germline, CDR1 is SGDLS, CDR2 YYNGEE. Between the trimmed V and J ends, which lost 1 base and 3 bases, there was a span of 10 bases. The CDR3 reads CASSVSQGYYGYTF. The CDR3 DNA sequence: TGTGCCAGCAGCGTATCACAGGGATACTATGGCTACACCTTC.

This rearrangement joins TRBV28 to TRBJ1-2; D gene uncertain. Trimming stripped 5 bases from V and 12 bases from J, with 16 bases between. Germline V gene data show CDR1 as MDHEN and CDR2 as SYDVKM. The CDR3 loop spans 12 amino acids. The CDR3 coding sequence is TGTGCCAGCAGTCCCGTCCGTTTGGGCAACACCTTC. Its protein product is CASSPVRLGNTF.

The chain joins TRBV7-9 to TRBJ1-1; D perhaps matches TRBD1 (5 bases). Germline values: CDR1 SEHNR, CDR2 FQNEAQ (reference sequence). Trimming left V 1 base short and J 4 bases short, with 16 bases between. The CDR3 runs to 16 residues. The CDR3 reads CASSLDRGWGVTEAFF. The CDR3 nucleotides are TGTGCCAGCAGCTTAGATCGGGGTTGGGGGGTCACTGAAGCTTTCTTT.

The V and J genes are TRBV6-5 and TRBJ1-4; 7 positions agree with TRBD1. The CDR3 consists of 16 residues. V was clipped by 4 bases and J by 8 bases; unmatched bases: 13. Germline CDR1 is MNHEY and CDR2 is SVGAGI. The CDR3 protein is CASSSSRQGAREKLFF. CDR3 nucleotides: TGTGCCAGCAGTTCCTCCCGACAGGGCGCGCGCGAAAAACTGTTTTTT.

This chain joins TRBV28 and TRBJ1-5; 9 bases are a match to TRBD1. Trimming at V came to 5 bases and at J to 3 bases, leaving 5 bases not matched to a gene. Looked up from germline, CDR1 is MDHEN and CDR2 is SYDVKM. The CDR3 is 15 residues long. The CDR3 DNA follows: TGTGCCAGCAGTCAACAGGGGGCCCCCAATCAGCCCCAGCATTTT. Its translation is CASSQQGAPNQPQHF. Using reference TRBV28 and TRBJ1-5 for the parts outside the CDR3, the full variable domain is DVKVTQSSRYLVKRTGEKVFLECVQDMDHENMFWYRQDPGLGLRLIYFSYDVKMKEKGDIPEGYSVSREKKERFSLILESASTNQTSMYLCASSQQGAPNQPQHFGDGTRLSIL.

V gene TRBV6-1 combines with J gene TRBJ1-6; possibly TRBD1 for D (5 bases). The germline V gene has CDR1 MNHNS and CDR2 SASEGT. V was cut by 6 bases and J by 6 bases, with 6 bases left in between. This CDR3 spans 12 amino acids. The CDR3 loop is CASRGGNSPLHF. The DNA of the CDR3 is TGTGCCAGCAGGGGGGGTAATTCACCCCTCCACTTT.

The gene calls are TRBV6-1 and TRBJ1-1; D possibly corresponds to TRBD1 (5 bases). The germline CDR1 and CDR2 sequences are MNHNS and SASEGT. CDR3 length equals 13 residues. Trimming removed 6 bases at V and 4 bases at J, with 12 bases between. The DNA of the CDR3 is TGTGCCAGCAGGGGGCGCGGGGGCACTGAAGCTTTCTTT. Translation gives CASRGRGGTEAFF.

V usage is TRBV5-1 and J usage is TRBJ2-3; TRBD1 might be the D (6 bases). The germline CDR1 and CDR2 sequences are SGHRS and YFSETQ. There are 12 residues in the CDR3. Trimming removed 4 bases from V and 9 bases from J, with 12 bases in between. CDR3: CASSPNQGTQYF. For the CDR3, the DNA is TGCGCCAGCAGCCCCAACCAGGGGACGCAGTATTTT.

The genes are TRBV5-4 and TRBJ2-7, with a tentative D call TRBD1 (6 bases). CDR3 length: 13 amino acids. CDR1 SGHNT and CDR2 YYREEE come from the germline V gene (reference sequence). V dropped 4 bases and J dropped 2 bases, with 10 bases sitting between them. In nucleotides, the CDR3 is TGTGCCAGCAGCCCAGGGGACGCCTACGAGCAGTACTTC. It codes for CASSPGDAYEQYF.